Following are 8 T cell receptor beta chains from one sample sequenced in a study of a mutant IDH1 vaccine in newly diagnosed glioma. Time point described: week 47, end of study. A single vaccine dose contained 300 ug of mutant IDH1 20-mer peptide, and topical imiquimod was used with it. Data came from immunoSEQ multiplex PCR; TCRdb stores just in-frame clones and leaves some out. The sample contains some 25,000 clones, roughly 82% of which appear only once. Their cognate antigens are unknown. Here the sequenced sample was PBMCs, taken from a glioma patient whose treatment included an IDH1 peptide vaccine. Every receptor here comes from a man aged 35-49 years with glioma. Some clones in this sample may be carry-over from other donors' samples.

V usage is TRBV6-5 and J usage is TRBJ2-7; D may be TRBD2 (5 bases). V was clipped by 0 bases and J by 1 base, with 13 bases between them. Germline CDR1 and CDR2: MNHEY and SVGAGI. This CDR3 comprises 16 residues. The CDR3: CASSYSGVRGSYEQYF. DNA of the CDR3: TGTGCCAGCAGTTACTCGGGAGTTCGGGGATCCTACGAGCAGTACTTC.

The DNA for the CDR3 is TGTGCCAGCTCACTGGCGGTCTCCCCGAGCACTGAAGCTTTCTTT. It is translated as CASSLAVSPSTEAFF. The chain has TRBV18 and TRBJ1-1, with D hard to call. The germline CDR1 and CDR2 sequences are KGHSH and LQKENI. Deletions cut 4 bases from V and 4 bases from J, with 16 bases between. This CDR3 has 15 residues.

J is TRBJ1-5 and V is TRBV27, with D maybe TRBD1 (5 bases). Germline-derived CDR1 and CDR2 are MNHEY and SMNVEV (reference sequence). The V end lost 4 bases, the J end lost 5 bases, and 12 bases lay between the germline ends. There are 14 residues in the CDR3. CDR3 DNA: TGTGCCAGCAGTTCCGGCGGGACCGATCAGCCCCAGCATTTT. As protein: CASSSGGTDQPQHF.

The chain carries TRBV2 and TRBJ1-6; no firm D call. Germline values: CDR1 SNHLY, CDR2 FYNNEI. This CDR3 comprises 15 residues. V was trimmed by 5 bases and J by 7 bases, leaving 15 bases between them. The CDR3 spells CASSPSIGSNSPLHF. DNA for the CDR3: TGTGCCAGCAGTCCAAGTATAGGCAGCAATTCACCCCTCCACTTT. Full variable domain (outside the CDR3, taken from reference TRBV2 and TRBJ1-6): EPEVTQTPSHQVTQMGQEVILRCVPISNHLYFYWYRQILGQKVEFLVSFYNNEISEKSEIFDDQFSVERPDGSNFTLKIRSTKLEDSAMYFCASSPSIGSNSPLHFGNGTRLTVT.

The chain combines TRBV29-1 with TRBJ2-7; TRBD2 agrees at 14 bases. Germline V gene data show CDR1 as SQVTM and CDR2 as ANQGSEA. The CDR3 length is 15 residues. Unmatched junction bases numbered 11, after V lost 7 bases and J lost 6 bases. CDR3 sequence reads: CSAGLRLAGGPEQYF. The CDR3 nucleotides read TGCAGCGCGGGTTTAAGACTAGCGGGGGGGCCCGAGCAGTACTTC.

The rearrangement uses TRBV13 and TRBJ2-2; possible D gene TRBD2, 5 bases. Per the germline V gene, CDR1 is PRHDT and CDR2 is FYEKMQ (reference sequence). The CDR3 contains 16 residues. Trimming removed 2 bases from V and 3 bases from J, with 13 bases in between. This CDR3 is CASSLNEGTDTGELFF. In DNA form, the CDR3 reads TGTGCCAGCAGCTTAAATGAGGGAACGGACACCGGGGAGCTGTTTTTT.

The chain is built from TRBV19 and TRBJ2-3; TRBD2 agrees at 9 bases. Germline assignment: CDR1 LNHDA and CDR2 SQIVND (reference sequence). The V and J ends lost 5 bases and 3 bases, in that order; junction bases with no gene match: 9. The CDR3 contains 16 residues. The CDR3 here is CASSLLPGLATDTQYF. The DNA for the CDR3 is TGTGCCAGTAGTCTACTCCCGGGACTAGCTACAGATACGCAGTATTTT.

The V and J genes are TRBV7-9 and TRBJ1-1; D uncertain. Germline V CDR1 and CDR2: SEHNR, FQNEAQ (reference sequence). V was cut by 5 bases and J by 8 bases, with 12 bases left in between. The CDR3 has 12 residues. The CDR3 coding sequence is TGTGCCAGCAGCGAAACAGCCCGAGAAGCTTTCTTT. Translation: CASSETAREAFF.